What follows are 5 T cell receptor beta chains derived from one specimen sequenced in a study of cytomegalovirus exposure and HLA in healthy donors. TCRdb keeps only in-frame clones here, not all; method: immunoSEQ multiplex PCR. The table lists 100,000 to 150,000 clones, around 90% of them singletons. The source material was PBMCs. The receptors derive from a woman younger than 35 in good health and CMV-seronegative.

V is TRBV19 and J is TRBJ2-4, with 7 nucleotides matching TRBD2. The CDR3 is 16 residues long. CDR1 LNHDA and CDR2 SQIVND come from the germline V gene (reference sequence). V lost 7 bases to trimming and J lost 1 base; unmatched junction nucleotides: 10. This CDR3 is CASTTRSSGAKNIQYF. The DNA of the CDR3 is TGTGCCAGTACGACTAGAAGTAGCGGGGCCAAAAACATTCAGTACTTC.

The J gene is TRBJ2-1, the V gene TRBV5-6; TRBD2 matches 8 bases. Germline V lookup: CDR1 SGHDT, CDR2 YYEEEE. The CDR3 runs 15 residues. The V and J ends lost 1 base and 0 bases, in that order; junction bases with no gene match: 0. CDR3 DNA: TGTGCCAGCAGCTTGCGGGAGGGCTCCTACAATGAGCAGTTCTTC. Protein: CASSLREGSYNEQFF.

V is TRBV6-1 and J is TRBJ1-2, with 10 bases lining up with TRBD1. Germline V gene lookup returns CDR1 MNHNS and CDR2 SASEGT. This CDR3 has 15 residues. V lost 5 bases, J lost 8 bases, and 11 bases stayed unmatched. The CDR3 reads CASSSNRQGAGGYTF. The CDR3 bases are TGTGCCAGCAGTTCCAACCGACAGGGGGCCGGAGGCTACACCTTC.

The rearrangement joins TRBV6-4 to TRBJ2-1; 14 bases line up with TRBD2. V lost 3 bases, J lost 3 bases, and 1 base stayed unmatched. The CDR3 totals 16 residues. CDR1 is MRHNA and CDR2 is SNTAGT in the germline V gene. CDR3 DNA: TGTGCCAGCAGTGAGGGACTAGCGGGGGTCTACAATGAGCAGTTCTTC. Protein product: CASSEGLAGVYNEQFF.

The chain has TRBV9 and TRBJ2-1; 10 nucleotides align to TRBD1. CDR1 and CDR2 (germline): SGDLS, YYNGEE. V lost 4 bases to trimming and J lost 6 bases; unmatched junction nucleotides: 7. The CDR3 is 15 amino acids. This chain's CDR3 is CASSPGGQGLNEQFF. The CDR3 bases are TGTGCCAGCAGCCCGGGGGGACAGGGGCTCAATGAGCAGTTCTTC.